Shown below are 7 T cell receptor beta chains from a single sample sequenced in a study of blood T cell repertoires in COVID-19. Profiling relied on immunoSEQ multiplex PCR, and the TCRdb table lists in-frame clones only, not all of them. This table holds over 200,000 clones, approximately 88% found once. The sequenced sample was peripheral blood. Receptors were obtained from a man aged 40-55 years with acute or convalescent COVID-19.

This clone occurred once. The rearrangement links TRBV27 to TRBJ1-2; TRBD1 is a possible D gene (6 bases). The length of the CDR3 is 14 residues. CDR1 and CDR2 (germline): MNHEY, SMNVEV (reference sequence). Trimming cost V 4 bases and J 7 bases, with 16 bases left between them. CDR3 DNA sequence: TGTGCCAGCAGTTCGTATGGGACAACGGCTGGCTACACCTTC. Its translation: CASSSYGTTAGYTF.

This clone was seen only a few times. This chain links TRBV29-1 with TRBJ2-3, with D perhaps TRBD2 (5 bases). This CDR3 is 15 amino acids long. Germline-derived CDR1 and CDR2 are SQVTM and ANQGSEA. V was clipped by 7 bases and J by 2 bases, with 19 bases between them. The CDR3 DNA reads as TGCAGCGCCACTAGGCCTGATAGGTTCACAGATACGCAGTATTTT. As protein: CSATRPDRFTDTQYF.

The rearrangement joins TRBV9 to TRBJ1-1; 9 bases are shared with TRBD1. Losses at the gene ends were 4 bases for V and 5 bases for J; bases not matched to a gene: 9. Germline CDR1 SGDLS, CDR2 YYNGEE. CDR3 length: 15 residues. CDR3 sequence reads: CASSLYRGRDTEAFF. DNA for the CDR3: TGTGCCAGCAGCTTATACAGGGGGCGTGATACTGAAGCTTTCTTT. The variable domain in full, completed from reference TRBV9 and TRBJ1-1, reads DSGVTQTPKHLITATGQRVTLRCSPRSGDLSVYWYQQSLDQGLQFLIQYYNGEERAKGNILERFSAQQFPDLHSELNLSSLELGDSALYFCASSLYRGRDTEAFFGQGTRLTVV.

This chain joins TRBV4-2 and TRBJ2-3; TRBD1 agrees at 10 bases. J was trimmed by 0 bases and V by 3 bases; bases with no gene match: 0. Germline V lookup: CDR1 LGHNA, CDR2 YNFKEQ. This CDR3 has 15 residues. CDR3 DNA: TGTGCCAGCAGCCAGGGACAGGGGAGCACAGATACGCAGTATTTT. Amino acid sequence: CASSQGQGSTDTQYF.

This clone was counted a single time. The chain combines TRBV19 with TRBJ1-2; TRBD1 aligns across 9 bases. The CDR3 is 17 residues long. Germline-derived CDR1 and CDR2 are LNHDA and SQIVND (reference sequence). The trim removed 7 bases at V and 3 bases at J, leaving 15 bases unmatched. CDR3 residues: CASTRTPGQGLDYGYTF. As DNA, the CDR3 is TGTGCCAGTACCCGCACTCCGGGACAGGGTTTGGACTATGGCTACACCTTC.

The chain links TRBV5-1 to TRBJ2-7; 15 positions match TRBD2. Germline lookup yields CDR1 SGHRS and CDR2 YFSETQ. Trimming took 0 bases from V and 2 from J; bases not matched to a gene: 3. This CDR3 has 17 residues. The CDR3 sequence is CASSLGTSGRGTYEQYF. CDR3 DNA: TGCGCCAGCAGCTTGGGGACTAGCGGGAGGGGGACCTACGAGCAGTACTTC.

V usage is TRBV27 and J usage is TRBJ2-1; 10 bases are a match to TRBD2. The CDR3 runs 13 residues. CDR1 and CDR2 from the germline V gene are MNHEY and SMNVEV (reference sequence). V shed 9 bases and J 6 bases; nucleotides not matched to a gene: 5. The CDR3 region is CASGTSELNEQFF. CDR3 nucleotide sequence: TGTGCCAGTGGGACTAGCGAACTCAATGAGCAGTTCTTC.